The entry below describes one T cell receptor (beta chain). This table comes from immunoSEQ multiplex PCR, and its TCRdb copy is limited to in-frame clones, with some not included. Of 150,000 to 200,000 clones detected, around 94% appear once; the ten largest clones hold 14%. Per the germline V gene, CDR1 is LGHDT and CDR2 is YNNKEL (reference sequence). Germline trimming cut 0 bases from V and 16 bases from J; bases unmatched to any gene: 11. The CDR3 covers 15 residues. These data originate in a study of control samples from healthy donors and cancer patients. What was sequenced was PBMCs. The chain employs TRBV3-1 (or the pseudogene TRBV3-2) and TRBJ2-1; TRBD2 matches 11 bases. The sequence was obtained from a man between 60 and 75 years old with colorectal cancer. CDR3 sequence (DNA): TGTGCCAGCAGCCAAGATAGTACTAGCGGGGGCATACGATTCTTC. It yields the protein CASSQDSTSGGIRFF.